The 10 T cell receptor beta chains given below trace back to one sample, sequenced in a study of graft-versus-host responses after intestinal transplantation. This table comes from immunoSEQ multiplex PCR, and its TCRdb copy is limited to in-frame clones, with some not included. The top ten hold 0.1% of the sample, which has roughly 89,000 clones, around 91% seen once. These receptors lack a known antigen. The sequences come from unstimulated CD4+ T cells sorted from spleen or lymph node cells, collected before intestinal transplant. The receptors were gathered from a human donor who received an intestinal transplant.

The V call is TRBV19, the J call TRBJ1-2; D not resolved. Germline CDR1 LNHDA, CDR2 SQIVND (reference sequence). This CDR3 comprises 13 residues. Trimming pared 6 bases from V and 8 bases from J, leaving 16 bases between. CDR3 loop: CASSIRELYGYTF. The CDR3 region has the DNA TGTGCCAGTAGCATACGGGAGCTATACGGCTACACCTTC.

This clone was found once. The gene calls are TRBV5-1 and TRBJ2-1; D perhaps matches TRBD2 (6 bases). V was clipped by 0 bases and J by 0 bases, with 10 bases between them. The CDR3 consists of 16 residues. The V gene's germline CDR1 is SGHRS and CDR2 YFSETQ. The CDR3 is CASSLVRGLSYNEQFF. CDR3 DNA: TGCGCCAGCAGCTTGGTTAGGGGACTCTCCTACAATGAGCAGTTCTTC.

The CDR3 DNA reads TGTGCCAGCACAATGGGGCAGGGCCTAGACTCCTACAATGAGCAGTTCTTC. Translating gives CASTMGQGLDSYNEQFF. The V gene is TRBV9, the J gene TRBJ2-1, with D possibly TRBD1 on 5 matching bases. Germline V lookup: CDR1 SGDLS, CDR2 YYNGEE. There are 17 residues in the CDR3. V lost 6 bases, J lost 0 bases, and 19 bases lay in between.

The genes are TRBV14 and TRBJ2-7, with D tentatively TRBD2 (6 bases). The V gene's germline CDR1 is SGHDN and CDR2 FVKESK. Trimming pared 1 base from V and 5 bases from J, leaving 15 bases between. CDR3 size: 15 residues. In DNA form, the CDR3 reads TGTGCCAGCAGCCAAGGGGACTTGCGAAGACACGAGCAGTACTTC. Its protein is CASSQGDLRRHEQYF.

The table lists this clone with a count of one. Here the CDR3 reads CASSSRTGAGANVLTF. The DNA for the CDR3 is TGTGCCAGCAGCTCCCGGACAGGGGCTGGGGCCAACGTCCTGACTTTC. The chain links TRBV7-2 to TRBJ2-6, with TRBD1 matching over 9 bases. The J segment lost 2 bases and the V segment lost 4 bases, leaving 3 bases of the junction unmatched. CDR1 is SGHTA, CDR2 FQGNSA, per germline. CDR3 length: 16 residues.

This chain links TRBV27 with TRBJ1-1, with D unresolved. Germline assignment: CDR1 MNHEY and CDR2 SMNVEV (reference sequence). With 7 bases removed from V and 0 bases from J, the gap between germline ends came to 15 bases. This CDR3 comprises 15 residues. Written as DNA, the CDR3 is TGTGCCAGCAACCCAACCCGGAGGTTGAACACTGAAGCTTTCTTT. Protein: CASNPTRRLNTEAFF.

CDR3 DNA sequence: TGTGCCAGCAGTGAACCGGGGTCCAGGGGTGGCTACACCTTC. This codes for CASSEPGSRGGYTF. V usage is TRBV25-1 and J usage is TRBJ1-2; the D gene is possibly TRBD1 (6 bases). This CDR3 comprises 14 residues. The V end was cut by 2 bases, the J end by 7 bases, with 14 bases between. Germline values: CDR1 MGHDK, CDR2 SYGVNS.

This clone was seen just once. The CDR3 bases are TGTGCCAGCTCAAAGGCTGGGCCGGGACTACTGAATTCACCCCTCCACTTT. This encodes CASSKAGPGLLNSPLHF. The V gene is TRBV18, the J gene TRBJ1-6; maybe TRBD1 (5 bases). V was cut by 5 bases and J by 7 bases, with 21 bases left in between. Germline V CDR1 and CDR2: KGHSH, LQKENI. This CDR3 is 17 amino acids long. Variable domain in full (rest from reference TRBV18 and TRBJ1-6): NAGVMQNPRHLVRRRGQEARLRCSPMKGHSHVYWYRQLPEEGLKFMVYLQKENIIDESGMPKERFSAEFPKEGPSILRIQQVVRGDSAAYFCASSKAGPGLLNSPLHFGNGTRLTVT.

V usage is TRBV25-1 and J usage is TRBJ1-1; 8 nucleotides align to TRBD1. The CDR3 loop spans 13 amino acids. Germline assignment: CDR1 MGHDK and CDR2 SYGVNS. J gave up 4 bases and V 5 bases, and 3 bases lay outside the gene matches. CDR3 nucleotides: TGTGCCAGCAGTTCACAGGGGGTCACTGAAGCTTTCTTT. Translating it yields CASSSQGVTEAFF.

The CDR3 reads CAWRDPGGRGSPLHF. The CDR3 nucleotides are TGTGCCTGGAGGGATCCGGGGGGACGGGGTTCACCCCTCCACTTT. The J gene is TRBJ1-6, the V gene TRBV30, with a tentative D call TRBD1 (5 bases). V lost 3 bases, J lost 9 bases, and 18 bases lay in between. The CDR3 totals 15 residues. Germline assignment: CDR1 GTSNPN and CDR2 SVGIG (reference sequence). Full variable domain (remainder filled in from reference TRBV30 and TRBJ1-6): SQTIHQWPATLVQPVGSPLSLECTVEGTSNPNLYWYRQAAGRGLQLLFYSVGIGQISSEVPQNLSASRPQDRQFILSSKKLLLSDSGFYLCAWRDPGGRGSPLHFGNGTRLTVT.